Listed below are T cell receptor beta chains from one sample, sequenced in a study of CD8 T cells in ankylosing spondylitis. TCRdb reprocessed the 5' RACE reads with MiXCR, giving one entry per CDR3 protein. The sample consists of fewer than 350,000 distinct CDR3 sequences, roughly 12% of them appearing once. Sequences were obtained from blood, either unsorted or a sorted T cell fraction (not recorded which). These receptors all come from a female donor with ankylosing spondylitis or in good health (not recorded which). The CDR3 runs from the conserved cysteine through the conserved F or W. The order of the fields is clone size, J gene, V gene, D gene, CDR3 DNA, CDR3 protein. The D gene is left open where the match is weak. Only some rows state a clone size, as once, few, many or a class for expanded clones.

>many|TRBJ1-6|TRBV7-2|NA
TGTGCCAGCAGTCACAGCTCGGGTGCAGGGAGCAATTCACCCCTCCACTTT
CASSHSSGAGSNSPLHF
>few|TRBJ1-5|TRBV28|NA
TGTGCCAGCAACCGACGAACTTTAGGGCTGGTTCAGCCCCAGCATTTT
CASNRRTLGLVQPQHF
>NA|TRBJ2-1|TRBV5-4|TRBD1
TGTGCCAGCAGTCCAGTTCTGGGACAGGGGGCGAATGAGCAGTTCTTC
CASSPVLGQGANEQFF
>many|TRBJ2-2|TRBV3-1|TRBD2
TGTGCCAGCAGCCGGTCGAGCGGGGGAAACACCGGGGAGCTGTTTTTT
CASSRSSGGNTGELFF
>many|TRBJ2-7|TRBV20-1|TRBD1
TGCAGTGCTAGCTTATCGTATGGGACAGCCTACGAGCAGTACTTC
CSASLSYGTAYEQYF
>NA|TRBJ1-2|TRBV20-1|NA
TGCAGTGCCGCCGAGCCCCTGGATGGCTACACCTTC
CSAAEPLDGYTF
>few|TRBJ2-6|TRBV4-2|NA
TGTGCCAGCAGCCAAGAGGTCGGTATCGGGACAACCTCTGGGGCCAACGTCCTGACTTTC
CASSQEVGIGTTSGANVLTF
>many|TRBJ2-1|TRBV4-3|TRBD2
TGCGCCAGCAGCCAAGAAGGACTAGCCACTTTGGGTGAGCAGTTCTTC
CASSQEGLATLGEQFF
>NA|TRBJ1-5|TRBV30|NA
TGTGCCTGGAGTGTAGGGCTAGGGATCAATCAGCCCCAGCATTTT
CAWSVGLGINQPQHF
>many|TRBJ2-1|TRBV9|NA
TGTGCCAGCAGCGCTCAGGGGACAAGCTCCTACAATGAGCAGTTCTTC
CASSAQGTSSYNEQFF
>NA|TRBJ2-3|TRBV7-9|NA
TGTGCCAGCAACGAATTGTCAGATACGCAGTATTTT
CASNELSDTQYF
>many|TRBJ2-7|TRBV5-1|TRBD1
TGCGCCAGCAGCGCGGGACAGGCCACATCCTACGAGCAGTACTTC
CASSAGQATSYEQYF
>NA|TRBJ2-1|TRBV5-1|NA
TGCGCCAGCAGCTTACGACAGGACGGGGAGCAGTTCTTC
CASSLRQDGEQFF
>few|TRBJ2-5|TRBV15|NA
TGTGCCACCAGCAGAGCTGGAGGACAGTATCAAGAGACCCAGTACTTC
CATSRAGGQYQETQYF
>many|TRBJ1-3|TRBV29-1|NA
TGCAGCGCGAGGAACAGCCAGACCTACTCTGGAAACACCATATATTTT
CSARNSQTYSGNTIYF
>many|TRBJ1-3|TRBV20-1|TRBD1
TGCAGTGCTAGTAGGCGACAGGGTTTATCTGGAAACACCATATATTTT
CSASRRQGLSGNTIYF
>many|TRBJ2-1|TRBV9|TRBD2
TGTGCCAGCAGCGCCGCTAGCGGGATAGGAAATGAGCAGTTCTTC
CASSAASGIGNEQFF
>many|TRBJ2-1|TRBV20-1|TRBD2
TGCAGTGCTAAGGGAGGACTAGCGGGAGGCTACAATGAGCAGTTCTTC
CSAKGGLAGGYNEQFF
>NA|TRBJ2-3|TRBV20-1|NA
TGCAGTGCTGTCCGGGGTTCTAGCACAGATACGCAGTATTTT
CSAVRGSSTDTQYF
>many|TRBJ2-7|TRBV28|TRBD1
TGTGCCAGCAGTTTATGGGGAACAGGGGACGAGCAGTACTTC
CASSLWGTGDEQYF
>many|TRBJ2-2|TRBV6-4|NA
TGTGCCAGCAGTGACTCCGTTACCGGGGAGCTGTTTTTT
CASSDSVTGELFF
>few|TRBJ2-7|TRBV20-1|TRBD1
TGCAGTGCTAAAGGACAGGGATCGTGGGAGCAGTACTTC
CSAKGQGSWEQYF
>few|TRBJ1-4|TRBV7-9|NA
TGTGCCAGCAGCTTAAAGAATCGCGGCGCGACAAATGAAAAACTGTTTTTT
CASSLKNRGATNEKLFF
>many|TRBJ2-1|TRBV7-2|NA
TGTGCCAGCAGCGCTACTAGGTTAGGGGAGCAGTTCTTC
CASSATRLGEQFF
>many|TRBJ1-5|TRBV29-1|NA
TGCAGCGTTGAAGAGTCGGGAACGGGGCATTTT
CSVEESGTGHF
>NA|TRBJ2-2|TRBV7-9|NA
TGTGCCAGCAGCTTCCGGACAGTCCTCACCGGGGAGCTGTTTTTT
CASSFRTVLTGELFF
>NA|TRBJ1-1|TRBV20-1|NA
TGCAGTGCTCCCCAGGGGCCTCTCCCCCAAACCAACACTGAAGCTTTCTTT
CSAPQGPLPQTNTEAFF
>many|TRBJ2-5|TRBV27|NA
TGTGCCAGCAGTTTAGCGGGGTACCTACAAGAGACCCAGTACTTC
CASSLAGYLQETQYF
>many|TRBJ2-7|TRBV5-6|NA
TGTGCCAGCCAAAAGGCAGCGGGTAGGACCTACGAGCAGTACTTC
CASQKAAGRTYEQYF
>many|TRBJ1-2|TRBV24-1|NA
TGTGCCACCAGTGATTCCGGCAGGGACTATGGCTACACCTTC
CATSDSGRDYGYTF